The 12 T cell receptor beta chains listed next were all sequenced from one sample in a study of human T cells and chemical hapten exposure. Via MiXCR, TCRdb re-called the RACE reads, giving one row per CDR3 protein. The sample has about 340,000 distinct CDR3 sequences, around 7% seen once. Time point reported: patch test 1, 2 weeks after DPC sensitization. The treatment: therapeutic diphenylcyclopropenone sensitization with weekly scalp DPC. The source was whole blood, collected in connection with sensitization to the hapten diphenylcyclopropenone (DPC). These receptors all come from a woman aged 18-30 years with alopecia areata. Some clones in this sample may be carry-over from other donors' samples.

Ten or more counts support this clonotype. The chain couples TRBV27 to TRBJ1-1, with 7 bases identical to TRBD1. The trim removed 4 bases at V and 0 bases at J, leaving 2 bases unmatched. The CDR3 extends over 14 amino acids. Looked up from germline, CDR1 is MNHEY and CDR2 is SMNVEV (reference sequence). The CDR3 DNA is TGTGCCAGCAGTTCGGGACAGATGAACACTGAAGCTTTCTTT. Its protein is CASSSGQMNTEAFF.

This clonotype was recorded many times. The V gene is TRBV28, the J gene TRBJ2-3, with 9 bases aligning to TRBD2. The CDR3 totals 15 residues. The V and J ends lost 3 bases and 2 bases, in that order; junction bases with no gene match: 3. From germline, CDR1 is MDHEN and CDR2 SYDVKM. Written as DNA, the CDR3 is TGTGCCAGCAGTTTCCTAGCGGGGAACACAGATACGCAGTATTTT. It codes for CASSFLAGNTDTQYF.

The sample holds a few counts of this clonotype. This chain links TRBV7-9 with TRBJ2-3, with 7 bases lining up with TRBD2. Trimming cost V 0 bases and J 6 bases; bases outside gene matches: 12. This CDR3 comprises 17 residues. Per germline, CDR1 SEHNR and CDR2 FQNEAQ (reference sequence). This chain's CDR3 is CASSLASSSGTDDTQYF. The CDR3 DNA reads TGTGCCAGCAGCTTAGCTAGCTCGAGCGGGACCGACGATACGCAGTATTTT. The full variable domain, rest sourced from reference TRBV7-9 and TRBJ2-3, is DTGVSQNPRHKITKRGQNVTFRCDPISEHNRLYWYRQTLGQGPEFLTYFQNEAQLEKSRLLSDRFSAERPKGSFSTLEIQRTEQGDSAMYLCASSLASSSGTDDTQYFGPGTRLTVL.

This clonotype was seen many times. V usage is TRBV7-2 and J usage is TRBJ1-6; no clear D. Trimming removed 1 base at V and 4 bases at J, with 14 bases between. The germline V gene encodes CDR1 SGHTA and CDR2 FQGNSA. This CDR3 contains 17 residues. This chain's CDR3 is CASSLGRRGSYNSPLHF. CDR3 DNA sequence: TGTGCCAGCAGCTTAGGGAGACGGGGATCTTATAATTCACCCCTCCACTTT.

Written as DNA, the CDR3 is TGTGCCAGCAGTGAAATTATGACGTCCAGGGTGTTTTTT. It is translated as CASSEIMTSRVFF. V and J are TRBV6-1 and TRBJ1-4; TRBD1 might be the D (5 bases). CDR3 length: 13 amino acids. Between the trimmed V and J ends, which lost 2 bases and 15 bases, there was a span of 16 bases. Germline loops: CDR1 MNHNS, CDR2 SASEGT.

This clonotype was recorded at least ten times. The DNA for the CDR3 is TGCGCCAGCAGCCAAGATTCCAAAAACATTCAGTACTTC. Its protein is CASSQDSKNIQYF. The V call is TRBV4-3, the J call TRBJ2-4; D remains unclear. From germline, CDR1 is LGHNA and CDR2 YSLEER. This CDR3 comprises 13 residues. Trimming cost V 0 bases and J 2 bases, with 2 bases left between them.

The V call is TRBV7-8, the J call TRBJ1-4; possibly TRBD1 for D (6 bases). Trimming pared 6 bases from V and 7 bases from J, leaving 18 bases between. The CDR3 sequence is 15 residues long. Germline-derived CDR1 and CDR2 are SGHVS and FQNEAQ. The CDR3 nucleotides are TGTGCCAGCAGTTATCCTCAACAGGGAGTTGAAAAACTGTTTTTT. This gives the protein CASSYPQQGVEKLFF.

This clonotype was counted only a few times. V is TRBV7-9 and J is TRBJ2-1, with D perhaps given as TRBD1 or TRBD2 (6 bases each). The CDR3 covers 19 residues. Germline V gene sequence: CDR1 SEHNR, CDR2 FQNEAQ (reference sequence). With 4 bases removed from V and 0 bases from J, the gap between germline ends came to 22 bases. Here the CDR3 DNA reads TGTGCCAGCAGCTCCTGGGAAGGGGGGTACAAGAACTCCTACAATGAGCAGTTCTTC. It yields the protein CASSSWEGGYKNSYNEQFF. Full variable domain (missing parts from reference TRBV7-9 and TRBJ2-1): DTGVSQNPRHKITKRGQNVTFRCDPISEHNRLYWYRQTLGQGPEFLTYFQNEAQLEKSRLLSDRFSAERPKGSFSTLEIQRTEQGDSAMYLCASSSWEGGYKNSYNEQFFGPGTRLTVL.

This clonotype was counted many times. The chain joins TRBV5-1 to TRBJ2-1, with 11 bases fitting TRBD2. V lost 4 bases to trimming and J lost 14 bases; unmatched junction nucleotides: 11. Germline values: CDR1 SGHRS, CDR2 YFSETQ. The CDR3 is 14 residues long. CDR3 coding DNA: TGCGCCAGCAGCCCGGGACTAGCGGTGGGGAGTGAGTTCTTC. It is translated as CASSPGLAVGSEFF.

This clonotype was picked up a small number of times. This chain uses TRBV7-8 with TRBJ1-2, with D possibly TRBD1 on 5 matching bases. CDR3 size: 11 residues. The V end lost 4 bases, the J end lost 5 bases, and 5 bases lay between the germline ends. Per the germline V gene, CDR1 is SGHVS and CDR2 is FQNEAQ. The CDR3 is CASSWGYGYTF. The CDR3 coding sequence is TGTGCCAGCAGCTGGGGGTATGGCTACACCTTC.

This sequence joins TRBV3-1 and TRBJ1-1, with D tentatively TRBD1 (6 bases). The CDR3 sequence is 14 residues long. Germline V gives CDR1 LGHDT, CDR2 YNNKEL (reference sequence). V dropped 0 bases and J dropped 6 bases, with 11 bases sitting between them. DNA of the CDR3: TGTGCCAGCAGCCAAGATAGGGGGAAGGCTGAAGCTTTCTTT. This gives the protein CASSQDRGKAEAFF.

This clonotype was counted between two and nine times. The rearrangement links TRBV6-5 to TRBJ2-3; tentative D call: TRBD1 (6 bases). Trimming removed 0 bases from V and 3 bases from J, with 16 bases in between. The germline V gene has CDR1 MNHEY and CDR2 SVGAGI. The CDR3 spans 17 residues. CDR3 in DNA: TGTGCCAGCAGTTACTCACAGGGTTCTCAATTTACAGATACGCAGTATTTT. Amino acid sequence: CASSYSQGSQFTDTQYF.